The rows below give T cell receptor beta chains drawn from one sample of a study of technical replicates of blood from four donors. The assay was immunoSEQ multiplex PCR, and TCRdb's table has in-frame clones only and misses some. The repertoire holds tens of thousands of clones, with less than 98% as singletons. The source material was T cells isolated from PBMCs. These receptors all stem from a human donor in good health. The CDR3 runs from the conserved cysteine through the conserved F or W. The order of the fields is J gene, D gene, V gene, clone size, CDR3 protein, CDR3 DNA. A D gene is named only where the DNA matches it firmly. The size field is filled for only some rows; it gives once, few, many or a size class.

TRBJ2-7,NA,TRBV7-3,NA,CASSLVRGYEQYF,TGTGCCAGCAGCTTAGTACGGGGGTACGAGCAGTACTTC
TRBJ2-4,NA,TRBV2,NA,CASVQGNIQYF,TGTGCCAGCGTACAGGGAAACATTCAGTACTTC
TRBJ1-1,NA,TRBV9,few,CASGLTANTEAFF,TGTGCCAGCGGTCTGACAGCGAACACTGAAGCTTTCTTT
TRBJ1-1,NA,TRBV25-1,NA,CASMLANTEAFF,TGTGCCAGCATGTTGGCTAACACTGAAGCTTTCTTT
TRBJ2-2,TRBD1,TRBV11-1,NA,CASSRQGMNTGELFF,TGTGCCAGCAGCCGACAGGGGATGAACACCGGGGAGCTGTTTTTT
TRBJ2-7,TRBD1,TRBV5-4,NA,CASSLSGQTYEQYF,TGTGCCAGCAGCTTGTCGGGACAGACCTACGAGCAGTACTTC
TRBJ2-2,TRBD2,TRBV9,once,CASSASGRATGELFF,TGTGCCAGCAGCGCAAGCGGGAGGGCCACCGGGGAGCTGTTTTTT
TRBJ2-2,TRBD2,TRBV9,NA,CASSPGGGTRVHGELFF,TGTGCCAGCAGCCCGGGAGGGGGGACTAGGGTTCACGGGGAGCTGTTTTTT
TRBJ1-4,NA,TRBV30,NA,CALQTGSTTNEKLFF,TGTGCCTTACAGACAGGCAGTACAACTAATGAAAAACTGTTTTTT
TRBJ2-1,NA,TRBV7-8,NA,CASSLAQGTYNEQFF,TGTGCCAGCAGCTTAGCCCAGGGAACCTACAATGAGCAGTTCTTC
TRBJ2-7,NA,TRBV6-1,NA,CASSVFPYEQYF,TGTGCCAGCAGTGTCTTCCCCTACGAGCAGTACTTC
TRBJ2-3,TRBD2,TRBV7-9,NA,CASSPLAGGDIISTDTQYF,TGTGCCAGCAGCCCGCTAGCGGGAGGAGATATAATTAGCACAGATACGCAGTATTTT
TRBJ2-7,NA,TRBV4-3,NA,CASSQDSRVEQYF,TGCGCCAGCAGCCAAGATTCAAGAGTCGAGCAGTACTTC
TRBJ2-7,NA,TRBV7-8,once,CASSLGGGFYEQYF,TGTGCCAGCAGCTTAGGGGGGGGCTTCTACGAGCAGTACTTC
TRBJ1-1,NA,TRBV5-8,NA,CASNLDRLSPEAFF,TGTGCCAGCAACCTCGACAGGTTGAGCCCTGAAGCTTTCTTT
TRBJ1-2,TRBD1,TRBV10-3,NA,CAIDRGGGYTF,TGTGCCATAGACAGGGGAGGTGGCTACACCTTC